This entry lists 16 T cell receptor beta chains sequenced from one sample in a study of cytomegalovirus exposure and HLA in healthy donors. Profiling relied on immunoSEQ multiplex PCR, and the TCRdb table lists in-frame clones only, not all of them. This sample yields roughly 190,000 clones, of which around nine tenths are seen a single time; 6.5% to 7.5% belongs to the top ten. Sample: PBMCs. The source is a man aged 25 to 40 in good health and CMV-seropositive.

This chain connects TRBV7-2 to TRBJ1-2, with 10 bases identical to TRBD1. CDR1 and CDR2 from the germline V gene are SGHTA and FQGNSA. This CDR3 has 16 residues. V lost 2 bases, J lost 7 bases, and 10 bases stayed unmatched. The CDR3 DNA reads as TGTGCCAGCAGCTTACCGGGGACAGGGGCACGAAGTGGCTACACCTTC. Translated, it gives CASSLPGTGARSGYTF.

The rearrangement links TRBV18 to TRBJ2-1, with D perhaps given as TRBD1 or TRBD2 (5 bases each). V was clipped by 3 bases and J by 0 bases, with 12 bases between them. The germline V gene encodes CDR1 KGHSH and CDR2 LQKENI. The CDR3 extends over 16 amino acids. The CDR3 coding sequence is TGTGCCAGCTCACCGCCCAGGGAGAGCTCCTACAATGAGCAGTTCTTC. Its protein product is CASSPPRESSYNEQFF.

CDR3 bases: TGTGCCAGCAGTAAAGTCGGGGGTTCCTATGGCTACACCTTC. This gives the protein CASSKVGGSYGYTF. The chain has TRBV6-5 and TRBJ1-2; a possible D gene is TRBD1 (5 bases). There are 14 residues in the CDR3. Germline CDR1 is MNHEY and CDR2 is SVGAGI. V shed 5 bases and J shed 4 bases, with 14 bases lying between them.

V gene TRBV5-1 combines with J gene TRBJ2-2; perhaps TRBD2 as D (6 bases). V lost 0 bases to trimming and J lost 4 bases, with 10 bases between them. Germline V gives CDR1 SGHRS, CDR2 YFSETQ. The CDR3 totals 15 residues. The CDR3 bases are TGCGCCAGCAGCTTGGAGGAGGGAGTCACCGGGGAGCTGTTTTTT. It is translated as CASSLEEGVTGELFF. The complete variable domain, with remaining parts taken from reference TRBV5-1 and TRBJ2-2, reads KAGVTQTPRYLIKTRGQQVTLSCSPISGHRSVSWYQQTPGQGLQFLFEYFSETQRNKGNFPGRFSGRQFSNSRSEMNVSTLELGDSALYLCASSLEEGVTGELFFGEGSRLTVL.

The CDR3: CASSTERETIRYEQYF. The CDR3 DNA is TGTGCCAGCAGCACCGAACGGGAGACAATTAGGTACGAGCAGTACTTC. The chain couples TRBV11-3 to TRBJ2-7; D is possibly TRBD2 (6 bases). The CDR3 sequence is 16 residues long. Trimming left V 5 bases short and J 4 bases short, with 21 bases between. Germline loops: CDR1 SGHNT, CDR2 YENEEA. Filled out from reference TRBV11-3 and TRBJ2-7, the complete variable domain reads EAGVVQSPRYKIIEKKQPVAFWCNPISGHNTLYWYLQNLGQGPELLIRYENEEAVDDSQLPKDRFSAERLKGVDSTLKIQPAELGDSAVYLCASSTERETIRYEQYFGPGTRLTVT.

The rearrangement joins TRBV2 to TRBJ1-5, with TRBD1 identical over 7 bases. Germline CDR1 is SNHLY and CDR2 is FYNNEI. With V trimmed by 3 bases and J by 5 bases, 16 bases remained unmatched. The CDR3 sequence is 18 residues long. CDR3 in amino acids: CASSDGSLRGQQDQPQHF. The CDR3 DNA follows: TGTGCCAGCAGTGATGGCAGCTTGAGGGGGCAGCAGGATCAGCCCCAGCATTTT. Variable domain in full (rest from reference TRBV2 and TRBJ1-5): EPEVTQTPSHQVTQMGQEVILRCVPISNHLYFYWYRQILGQKVEFLVSFYNNEISEKSEIFDDQFSVERPDGSNFTLKIRSTKLEDSAMYFCASSDGSLRGQQDQPQHFGDGTRLSIL.

CDR3 region: CASSVVTDTQYF. CDR3 DNA: TGTGCCAGCAGCGTAGTCACAGATACGCAGTATTTT. The gene calls are TRBV9 and TRBJ2-3; D is undetermined. The length of the CDR3 is 12 residues. V was shortened by 0 bases and J by 2 bases, with 1 base between the two germline ends. Germline V gives CDR1 SGDLS, CDR2 YYNGEE.

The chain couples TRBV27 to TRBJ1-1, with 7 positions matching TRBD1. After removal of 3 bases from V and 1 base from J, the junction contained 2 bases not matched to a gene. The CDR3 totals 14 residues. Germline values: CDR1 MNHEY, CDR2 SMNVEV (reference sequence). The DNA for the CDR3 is TGTGCCAGCAGTTTTCCAGGGGGGAACACTGAAGCTTTCTTT. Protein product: CASSFPGGNTEAFF.

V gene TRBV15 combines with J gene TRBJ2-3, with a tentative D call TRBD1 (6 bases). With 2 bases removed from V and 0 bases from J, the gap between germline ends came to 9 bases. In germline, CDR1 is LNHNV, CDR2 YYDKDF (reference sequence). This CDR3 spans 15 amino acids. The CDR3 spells CATSRWQGSTDTQYF. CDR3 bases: TGTGCCACCAGCAGATGGCAGGGGAGCACAGATACGCAGTATTTT.

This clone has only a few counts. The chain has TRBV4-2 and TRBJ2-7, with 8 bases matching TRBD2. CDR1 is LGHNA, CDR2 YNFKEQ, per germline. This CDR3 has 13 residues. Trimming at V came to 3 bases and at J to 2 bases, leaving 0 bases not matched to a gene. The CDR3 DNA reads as TGTGCCAGCAGCCAGACTAGCGCCTACGAGCAGTACTTC. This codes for CASSQTSAYEQYF.

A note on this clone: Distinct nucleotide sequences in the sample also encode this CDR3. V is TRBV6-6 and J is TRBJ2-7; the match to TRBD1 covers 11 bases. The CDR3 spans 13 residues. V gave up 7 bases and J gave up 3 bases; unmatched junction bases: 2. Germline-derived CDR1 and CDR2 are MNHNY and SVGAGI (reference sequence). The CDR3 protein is CASTGQGDYEQYF. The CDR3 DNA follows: TGTGCCAGCACGGGACAGGGGGACTACGAGCAGTACTTC.

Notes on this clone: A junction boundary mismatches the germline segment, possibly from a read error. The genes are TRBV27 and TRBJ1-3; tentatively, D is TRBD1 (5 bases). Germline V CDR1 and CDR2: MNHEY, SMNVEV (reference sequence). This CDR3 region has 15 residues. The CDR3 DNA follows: TGTGCCAGCAGTCTATCCAGGGACTCTGGAAACACCATATATTTT. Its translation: CASSLSRDSGNTIYF.

The CDR3 loop is CASSVGPGQYQPQHF. In DNA, the CDR3 is TGTGCCAGCAGCGTAGGCCCAGGGCAATATCAGCCCCAGCATTTT. The gene calls are TRBV9 and TRBJ1-5; TRBD1 might be the D (5 bases). V dropped 0 bases and J dropped 5 bases, with 12 bases sitting between them. The germline V gene encodes CDR1 SGDLS and CDR2 YYNGEE. The CDR3 is made up of 15 amino acids.

The chain's CDR3 is CASSLTLGGSSNEQFF. Here the CDR3 DNA reads TGTGCCAGCAGCTTAACGTTAGGCGGGAGCTCCAATGAGCAGTTCTTC. The rearrangement uses TRBV7-3 and TRBJ2-1, with 7 bases matching TRBD2. V trimming: 0 bases; J trimming: 6 bases; junction bases outside the gene matches: 8. Germline lookup yields CDR1 SGHTA and CDR2 FQGTGA. This CDR3 has 16 amino acids.

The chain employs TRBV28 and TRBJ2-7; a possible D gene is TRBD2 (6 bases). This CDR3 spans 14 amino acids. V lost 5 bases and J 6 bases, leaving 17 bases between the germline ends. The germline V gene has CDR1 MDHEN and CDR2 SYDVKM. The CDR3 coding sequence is TGTGCCAGCAGTAAAGCCCCAGCGGGCCTCGAGCAGTACTTC. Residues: CASSKAPAGLEQYF.

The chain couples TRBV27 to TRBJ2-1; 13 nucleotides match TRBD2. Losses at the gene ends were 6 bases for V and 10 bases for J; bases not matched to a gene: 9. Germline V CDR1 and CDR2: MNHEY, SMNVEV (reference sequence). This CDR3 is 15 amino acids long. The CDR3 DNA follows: TGTGCCAGCAGCCAAACTAGCGGGAGGGCCTGGGAGCAGTTCTTC. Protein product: CASSQTSGRAWEQFF.